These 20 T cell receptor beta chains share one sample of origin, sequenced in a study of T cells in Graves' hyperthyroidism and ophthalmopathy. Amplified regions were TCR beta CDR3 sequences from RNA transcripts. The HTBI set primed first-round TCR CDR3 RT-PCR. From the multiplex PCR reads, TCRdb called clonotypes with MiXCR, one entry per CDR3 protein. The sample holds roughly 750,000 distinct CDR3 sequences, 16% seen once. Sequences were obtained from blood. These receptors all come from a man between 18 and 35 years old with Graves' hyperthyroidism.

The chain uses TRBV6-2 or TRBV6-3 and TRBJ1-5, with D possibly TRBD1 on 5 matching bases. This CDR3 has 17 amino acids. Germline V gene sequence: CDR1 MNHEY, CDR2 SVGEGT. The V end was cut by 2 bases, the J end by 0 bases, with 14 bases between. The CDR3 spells CASSYKDTAYSNQPQHF. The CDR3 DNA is TGTGCCAGCAGTTACAAGGACACTGCGTATAGCAATCAGCCCCAGCATTTT.

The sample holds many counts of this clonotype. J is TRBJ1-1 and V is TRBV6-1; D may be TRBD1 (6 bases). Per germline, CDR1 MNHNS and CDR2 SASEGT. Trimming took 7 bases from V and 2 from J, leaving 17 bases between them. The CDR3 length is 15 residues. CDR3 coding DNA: TGTGCCAGCAAGAGGGGGGGACGGAGAAACACTGAAGCTTTCTTT. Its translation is CASKRGGRRNTEAFF.

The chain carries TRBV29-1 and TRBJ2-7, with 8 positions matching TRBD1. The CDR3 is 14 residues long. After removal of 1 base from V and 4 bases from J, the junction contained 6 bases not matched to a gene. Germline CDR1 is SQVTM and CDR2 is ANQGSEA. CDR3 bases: TGCAGCGTTGAAGTAACCGGACAGGGTTACGAGCAGTACTTC. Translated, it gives CSVEVTGQGYEQYF.

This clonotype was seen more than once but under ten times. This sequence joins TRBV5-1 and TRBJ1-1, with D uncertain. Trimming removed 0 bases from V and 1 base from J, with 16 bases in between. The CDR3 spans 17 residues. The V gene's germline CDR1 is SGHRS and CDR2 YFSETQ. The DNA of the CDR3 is TGCGCCAGCAGCTTGGGGTGGTTTAGGTCGGCGAACACTGAAGCTTTCTTT. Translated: CASSLGWFRSANTEAFF.

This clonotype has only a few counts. CDR3 in DNA: TGCAGTGCTTTCCCAAGACTAGCGGGGGCCTACGAGCAGTACTTC. Its protein is CSAFPRLAGAYEQYF. The rearrangement links TRBV20-1 to TRBJ2-7, with 12 bases identical to TRBD2. Per the germline V gene, CDR1 is DFQATT and CDR2 is SNEGSKA (reference sequence). CDR3 size: 15 residues. The junction had 7 bases not matched to a gene; V was cut back by 5 bases and J by 2 bases.

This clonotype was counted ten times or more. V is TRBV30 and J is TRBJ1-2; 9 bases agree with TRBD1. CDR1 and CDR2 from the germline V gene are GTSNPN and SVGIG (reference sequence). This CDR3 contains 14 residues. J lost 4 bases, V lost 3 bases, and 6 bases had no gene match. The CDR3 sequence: CAWRGTGTSYGYTF. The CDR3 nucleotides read TGTGCCTGGAGGGGGACAGGGACGAGCTATGGCTACACCTTC.

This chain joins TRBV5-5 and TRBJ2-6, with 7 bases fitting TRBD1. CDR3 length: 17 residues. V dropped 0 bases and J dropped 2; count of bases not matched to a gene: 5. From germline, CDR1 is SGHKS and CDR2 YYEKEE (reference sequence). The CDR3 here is CASSLETGQTGANVLTF. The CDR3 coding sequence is TGTGCCAGCAGCTTGGAGACAGGGCAAACTGGGGCCAACGTCCTGACTTTC.

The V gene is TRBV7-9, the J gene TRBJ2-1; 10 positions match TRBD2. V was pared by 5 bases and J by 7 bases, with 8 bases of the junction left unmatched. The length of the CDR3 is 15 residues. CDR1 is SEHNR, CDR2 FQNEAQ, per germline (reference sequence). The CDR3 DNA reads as TGTGCCAGCAGCATGCCCGGACTAGCGGCGAATGAGCAGTTCTTC. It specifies CASSMPGLAANEQFF.

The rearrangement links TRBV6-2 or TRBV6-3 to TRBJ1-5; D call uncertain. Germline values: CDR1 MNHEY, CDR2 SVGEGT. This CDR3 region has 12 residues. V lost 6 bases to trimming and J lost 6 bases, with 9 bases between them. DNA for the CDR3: TGTGCCAGCAGAGCGACTGGTCAGCCCCAGCATTTT. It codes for CASRATGQPQHF.

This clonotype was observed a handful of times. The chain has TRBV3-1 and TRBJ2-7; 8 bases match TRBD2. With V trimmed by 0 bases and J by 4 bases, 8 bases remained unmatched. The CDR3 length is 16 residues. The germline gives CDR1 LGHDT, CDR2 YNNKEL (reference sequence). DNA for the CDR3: TGTGCCAGCAGCCAAGATGTGAATAGCGGGACTTACGAGCAGTACTTC. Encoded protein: CASSQDVNSGTYEQYF.

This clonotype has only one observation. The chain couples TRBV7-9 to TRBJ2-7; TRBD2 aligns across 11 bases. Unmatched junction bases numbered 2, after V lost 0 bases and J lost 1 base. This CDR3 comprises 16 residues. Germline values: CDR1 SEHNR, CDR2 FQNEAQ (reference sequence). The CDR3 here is CASSLAGLADSYEQYF. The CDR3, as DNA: TGTGCCAGCAGCTTAGCGGGACTAGCGGATTCCTACGAGCAGTACTTC.

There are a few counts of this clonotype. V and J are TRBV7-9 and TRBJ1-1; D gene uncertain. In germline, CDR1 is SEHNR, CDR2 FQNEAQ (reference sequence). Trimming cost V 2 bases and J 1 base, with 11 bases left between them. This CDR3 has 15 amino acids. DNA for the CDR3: TGTGCCAGCAGCTTAATCTTCAAAGGGAACACTGAAGCTTTCTTT. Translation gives CASSLIFKGNTEAFF. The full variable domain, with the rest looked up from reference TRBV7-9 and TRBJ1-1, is DTGVSQNPRHKITKRGQNVTFRCDPISEHNRLYWYRQTLGQGPEFLTYFQNEAQLEKSRLLSDRFSAERPKGSFSTLEIQRTEQGDSAMYLCASSLIFKGNTEAFFGQGTRLTVV.

For the CDR3, the DNA is TGTGCCAGCAGCTCGACCCTCGACAGGGGTGTTCATGTTGAGCAGTTCTTC. Amino acids: CASSSTLDRGVHVEQFF. This rearrangement joins TRBV28 to TRBJ2-1, with 8 bases identical to TRBD1. Trimming at V came to 6 bases and at J to 9 bases, leaving 19 bases not matched to a gene. Germline V lookup: CDR1 MDHEN, CDR2 SYDVKM. CDR3 length: 17 residues.

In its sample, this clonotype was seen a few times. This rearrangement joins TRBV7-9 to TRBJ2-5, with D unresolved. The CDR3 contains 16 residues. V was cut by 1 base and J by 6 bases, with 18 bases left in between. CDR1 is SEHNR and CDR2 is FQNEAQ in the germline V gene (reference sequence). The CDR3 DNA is TGTGCCAGCAGCTTAGTATTGATGGGTACAGAAAAGACCCAGTACTTC. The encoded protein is CASSLVLMGTEKTQYF.

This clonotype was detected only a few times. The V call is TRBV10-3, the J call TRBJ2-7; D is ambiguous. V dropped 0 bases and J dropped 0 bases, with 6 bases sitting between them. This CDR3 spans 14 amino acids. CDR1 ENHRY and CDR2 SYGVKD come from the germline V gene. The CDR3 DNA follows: TGTGCCATCAGTGAGTCATGGTCCTCCTACGAGCAGTACTTC. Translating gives CAISESWSSYEQYF.

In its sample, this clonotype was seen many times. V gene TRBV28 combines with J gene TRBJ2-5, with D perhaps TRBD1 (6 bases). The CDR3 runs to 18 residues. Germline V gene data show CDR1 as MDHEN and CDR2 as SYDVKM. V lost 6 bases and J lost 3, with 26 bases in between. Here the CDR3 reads CASSRLPDWTDQEETQYF. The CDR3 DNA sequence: TGTGCCAGCAGCCGCCTGCCCGACTGGACAGACCAGGAAGAGACCCAGTACTTC.

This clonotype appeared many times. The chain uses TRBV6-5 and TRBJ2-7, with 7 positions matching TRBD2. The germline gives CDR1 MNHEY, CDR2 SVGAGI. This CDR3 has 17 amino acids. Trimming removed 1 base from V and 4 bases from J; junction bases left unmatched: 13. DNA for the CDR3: TGTGCCAGCAGTTACTTGGGCGGGAGATATTTTGGGTACGAGCAGTACTTC. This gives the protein CASSYLGGRYFGYEQYF.

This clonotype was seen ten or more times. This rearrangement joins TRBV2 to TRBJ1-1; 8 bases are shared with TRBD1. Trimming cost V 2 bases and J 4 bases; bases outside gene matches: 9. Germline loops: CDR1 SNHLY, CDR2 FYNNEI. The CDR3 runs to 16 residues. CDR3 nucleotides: TGTGCCAGCAGTGAATCCAGGACAGGGCGCGGCACTGAAGCTTTCTTT. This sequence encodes CASSESRTGRGTEAFF.

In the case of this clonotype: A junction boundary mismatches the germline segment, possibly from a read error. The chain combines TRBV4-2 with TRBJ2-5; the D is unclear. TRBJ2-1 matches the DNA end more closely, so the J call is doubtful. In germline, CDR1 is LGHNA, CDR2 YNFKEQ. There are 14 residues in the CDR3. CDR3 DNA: TGTGTCAGCAGCCAGCAGGTCTCTGGAGAGACCCAGTTCTTC. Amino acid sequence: CVSSQQVSGETQFF.

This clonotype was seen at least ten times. The DNA of the CDR3 is TGTGCCAGCAGCTTAGTCCAGCGGGAGGGCCATGGAGATACGCAGTATTTT. This codes for CASSLVQREGHGDTQYF. This chain joins TRBV11-2 and TRBJ2-3; 10 bases are shared with TRBD2. V lost 1 base to trimming and J lost 5 bases; unmatched junction nucleotides: 9. CDR1 is SGHAT and CDR2 is FQNNGV in the germline V gene. CDR3 length: 17 amino acids.